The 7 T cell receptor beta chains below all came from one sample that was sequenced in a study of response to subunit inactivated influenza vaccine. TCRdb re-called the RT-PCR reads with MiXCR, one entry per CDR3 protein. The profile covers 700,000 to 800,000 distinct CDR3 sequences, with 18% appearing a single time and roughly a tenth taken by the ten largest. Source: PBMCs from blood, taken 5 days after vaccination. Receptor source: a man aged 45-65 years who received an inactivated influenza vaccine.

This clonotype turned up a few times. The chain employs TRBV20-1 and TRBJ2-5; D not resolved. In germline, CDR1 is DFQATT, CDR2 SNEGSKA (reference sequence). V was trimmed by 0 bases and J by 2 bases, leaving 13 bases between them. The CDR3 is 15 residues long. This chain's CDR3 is CSARDRQGAQETQYF. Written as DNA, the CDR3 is TGCAGTGCTAGAGATAGACAAGGTGCACAAGAGACCCAGTACTTC.

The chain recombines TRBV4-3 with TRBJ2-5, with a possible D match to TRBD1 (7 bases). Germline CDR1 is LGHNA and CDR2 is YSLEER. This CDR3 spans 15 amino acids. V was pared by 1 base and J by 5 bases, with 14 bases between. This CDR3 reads CASSQGNRGGETQYF. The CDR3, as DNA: TGCGCCAGCAGCCAAGGGAACAGGGGAGGCGAGACCCAGTACTTC.

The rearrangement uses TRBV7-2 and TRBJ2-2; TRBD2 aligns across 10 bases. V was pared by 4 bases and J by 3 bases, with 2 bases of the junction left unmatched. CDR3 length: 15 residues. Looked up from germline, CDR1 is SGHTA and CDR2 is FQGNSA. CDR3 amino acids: CASSSSGRYTGELFF. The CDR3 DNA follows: TGTGCCAGCAGCTCTAGCGGGAGATACACCGGGGAGCTGTTTTTT. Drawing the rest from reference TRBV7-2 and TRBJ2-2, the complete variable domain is GAGVSQSPSNKVTEKGKDVELRCDPISGHTALYWYRQSLGQGLEFLIYFQGNSAPDKSGLPSDRFSAERTGGSVSTLTIQRTQQEDSAVYLCASSSSGRYTGELFFGEGSRLTVL.

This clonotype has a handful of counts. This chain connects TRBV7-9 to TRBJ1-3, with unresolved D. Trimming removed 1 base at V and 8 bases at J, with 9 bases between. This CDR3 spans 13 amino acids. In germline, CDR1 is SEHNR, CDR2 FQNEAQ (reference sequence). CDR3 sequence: CASSLGQADTIYF. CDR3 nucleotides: TGTGCCAGCAGCTTAGGTCAGGCGGACACCATATATTTT.

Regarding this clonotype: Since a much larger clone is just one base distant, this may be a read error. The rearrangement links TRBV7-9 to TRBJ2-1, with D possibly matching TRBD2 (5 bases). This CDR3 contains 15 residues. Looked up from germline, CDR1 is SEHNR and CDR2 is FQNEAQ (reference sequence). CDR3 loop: CASSFGSGRVDEKFF. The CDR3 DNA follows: TGTGCCAGCAGCTTTGGCAGCGGCAGAGTCGATGAGAAGTTCTTC.

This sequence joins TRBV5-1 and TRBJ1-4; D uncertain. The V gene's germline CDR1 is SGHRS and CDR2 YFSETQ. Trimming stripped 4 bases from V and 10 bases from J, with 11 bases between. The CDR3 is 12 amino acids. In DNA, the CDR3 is TGCGCCAGCAGCGCCGAGGTCGGAAAACTGTTTTTT. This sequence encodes CASSAEVGKLFF.

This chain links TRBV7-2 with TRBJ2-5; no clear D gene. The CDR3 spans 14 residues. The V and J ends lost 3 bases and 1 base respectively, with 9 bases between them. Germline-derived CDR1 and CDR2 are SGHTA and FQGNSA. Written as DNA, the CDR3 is TGTGCCAGCAGCTTGGCACGTGGCCAAGAGACCCAGTACTTC. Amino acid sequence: CASSLARGQETQYF.